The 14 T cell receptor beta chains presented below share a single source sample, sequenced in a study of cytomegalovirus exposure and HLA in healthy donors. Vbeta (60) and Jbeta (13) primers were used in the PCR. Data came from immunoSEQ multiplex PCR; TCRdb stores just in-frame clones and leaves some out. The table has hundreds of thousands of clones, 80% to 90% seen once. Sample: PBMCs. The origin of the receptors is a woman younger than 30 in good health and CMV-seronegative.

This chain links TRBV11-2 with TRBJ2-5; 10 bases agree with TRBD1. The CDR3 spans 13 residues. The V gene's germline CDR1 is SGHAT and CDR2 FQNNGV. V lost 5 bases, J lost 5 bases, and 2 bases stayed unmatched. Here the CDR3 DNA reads TGTGCCAGCAGCCGGGACAGGGGCGAGACCCAGTACTTC. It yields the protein CASSRDRGETQYF.

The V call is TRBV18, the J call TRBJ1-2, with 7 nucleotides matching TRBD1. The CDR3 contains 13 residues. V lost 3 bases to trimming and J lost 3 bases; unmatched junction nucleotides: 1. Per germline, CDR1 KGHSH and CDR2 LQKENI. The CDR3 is CASSPGQDYGYTF. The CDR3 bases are TGTGCCAGCTCACCCGGACAGGACTATGGCTACACCTTC.

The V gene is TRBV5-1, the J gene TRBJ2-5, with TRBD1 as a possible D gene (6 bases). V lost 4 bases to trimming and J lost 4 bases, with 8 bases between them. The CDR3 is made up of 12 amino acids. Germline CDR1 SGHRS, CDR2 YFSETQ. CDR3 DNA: TGCGCCAGCAGCACAGGGATAGAGACCCAGTACTTC. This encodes CASSTGIETQYF.

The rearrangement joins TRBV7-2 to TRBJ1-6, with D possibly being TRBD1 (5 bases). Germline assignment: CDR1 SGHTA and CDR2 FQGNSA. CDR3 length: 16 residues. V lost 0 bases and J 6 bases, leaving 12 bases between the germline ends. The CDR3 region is CASSLAGGAGNSPLHF. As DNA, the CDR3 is TGTGCCAGCAGCTTAGCGGGCGGGGCCGGTAATTCACCCCTCCACTTT.

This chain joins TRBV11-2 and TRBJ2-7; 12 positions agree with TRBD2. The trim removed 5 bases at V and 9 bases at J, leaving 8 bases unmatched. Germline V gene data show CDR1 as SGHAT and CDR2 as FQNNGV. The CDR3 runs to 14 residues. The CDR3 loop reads CASSPTSGSRVQYF. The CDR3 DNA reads TGTGCCAGCAGCCCGACTAGCGGGAGTAGGGTGCAGTACTTC.

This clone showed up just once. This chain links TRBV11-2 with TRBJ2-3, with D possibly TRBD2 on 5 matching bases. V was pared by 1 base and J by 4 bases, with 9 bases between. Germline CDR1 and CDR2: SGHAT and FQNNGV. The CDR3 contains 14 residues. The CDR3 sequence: CASSLGSSPDTQYF. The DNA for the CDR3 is TGTGCCAGCAGCTTAGGTTCTAGCCCAGATACGCAGTATTTT.

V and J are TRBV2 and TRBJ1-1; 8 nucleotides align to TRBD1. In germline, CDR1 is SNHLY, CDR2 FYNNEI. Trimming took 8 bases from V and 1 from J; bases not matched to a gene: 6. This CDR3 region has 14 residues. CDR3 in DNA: TGTGCCAGCGGGGACAGGAGAAAGAACACTGAAGCTTTCTTT. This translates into CASGDRRKNTEAFF.

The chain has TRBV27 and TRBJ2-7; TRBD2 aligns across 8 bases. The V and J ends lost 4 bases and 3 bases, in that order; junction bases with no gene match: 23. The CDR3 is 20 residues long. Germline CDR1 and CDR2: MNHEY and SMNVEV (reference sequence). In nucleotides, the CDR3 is TGTGCCAGCAGTTCACAAACCCGGGGACTAGGAAGCCGCATGGGCTACGAGCAGTACTTC. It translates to CASSSQTRGLGSRMGYEQYF.

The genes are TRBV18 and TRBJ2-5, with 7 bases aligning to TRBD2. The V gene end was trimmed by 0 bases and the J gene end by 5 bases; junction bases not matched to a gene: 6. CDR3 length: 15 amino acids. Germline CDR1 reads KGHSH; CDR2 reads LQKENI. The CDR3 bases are TGTGCCAGCTCACCACCTGGGCGGGGGATCGAGACCCAGTACTTC. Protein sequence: CASSPPGRGIETQYF.

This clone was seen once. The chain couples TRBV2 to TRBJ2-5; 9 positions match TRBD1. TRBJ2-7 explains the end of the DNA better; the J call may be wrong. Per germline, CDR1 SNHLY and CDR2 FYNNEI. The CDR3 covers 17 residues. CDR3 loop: CASKRTVGTGTTYEQYF. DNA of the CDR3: TGTGCCAGCAAGAGAACAGTGGGGACAGGGACGACCTACGAGCAGTACTTC.

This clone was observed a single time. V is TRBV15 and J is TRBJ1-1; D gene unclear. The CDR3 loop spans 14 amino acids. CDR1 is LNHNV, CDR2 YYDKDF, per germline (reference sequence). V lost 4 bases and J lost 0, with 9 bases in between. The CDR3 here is CATSIDGVNTEAFF. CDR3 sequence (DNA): TGTGCCACCAGCATCGACGGGGTGAACACTGAAGCTTTCTTT.

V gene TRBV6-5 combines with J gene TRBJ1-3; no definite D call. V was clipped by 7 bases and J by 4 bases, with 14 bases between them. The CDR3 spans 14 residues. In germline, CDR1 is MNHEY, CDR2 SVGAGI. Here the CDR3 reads CASKLSGHGNTIYF. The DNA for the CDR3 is TGTGCCAGCAAACTAAGTGGTCACGGAAACACCATATATTTT.

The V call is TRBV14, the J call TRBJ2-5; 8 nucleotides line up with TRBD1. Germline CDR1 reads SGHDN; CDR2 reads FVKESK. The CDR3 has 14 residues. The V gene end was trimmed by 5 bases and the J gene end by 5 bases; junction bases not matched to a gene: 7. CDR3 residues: CASSYRTGSETQYF. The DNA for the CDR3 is TGTGCCAGCAGCTACAGGACAGGGTCGGAGACCCAGTACTTC. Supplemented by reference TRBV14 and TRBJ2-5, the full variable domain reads EAGVTQFPSHSVIEKGQTVTLRCDPISGHDNLYWYRRVMGKEIKFLLHFVKESKQDESGMPNNRFLAERTGGTYSTLKVQPAELEDSGVYFCASSYRTGSETQYFGPGTRLLVL.

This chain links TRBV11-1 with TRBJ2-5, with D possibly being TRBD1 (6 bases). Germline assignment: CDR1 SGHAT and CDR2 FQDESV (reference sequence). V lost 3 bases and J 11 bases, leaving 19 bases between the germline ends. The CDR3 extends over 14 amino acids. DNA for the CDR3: TGTGCCAGCAGCTTTGCTTTATCGGGACAATGGCAGTACTTC. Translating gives CASSFALSGQWQYF.